This entry describes one T cell receptor beta chain. What it recognizes is unknown. The CDR3 sequence is 14 residues long. Germline lookup yields CDR1 DFQATT and CDR2 SNEGSKA (reference sequence). This specimen belongs to a study of monozygotic twins with inflammatory bowel disease. General study findings and limits: The study supported no single strong signal or clonotype linked to IBD. Resolution of different T cell subtypes was not achieved.

Researchers ran eight separate cDNA reactions for each sample. TCRdb reprocessed the 5' RACE reads and stores each CDR3 protein as one record, lacking DNA. Across 350,000 to 500,000 distinct CDR3 sequences, the top ten clones capture around 2.4% of the sample. V usage is TRBV20-1 and J usage is TRBJ1-2; TCRdb's D call of TRBD1 is untestable without DNA. This TCR derives from a human donor with ulcerative colitis or Crohn's disease, or a healthy co-twin of an affected twin (not recorded which). Material: blood. CDR3 protein: CSAYPGLGDYGYTF.